Listed below are T cell receptor beta chains from one sample, sequenced in a study of quantifying T cell responses using KT2 cells. TCRdb redid the calling of the UMI-ligation and nested PCR reads with MiXCR, one entry per CDR3 protein. This sample yields approximately 46,000 distinct CDR3 sequences, of which under 14% are seen a single time; around 9.3% belongs to the top ten. Sequencing was performed on PBMCs spiked with cells of the T cell clone KT2. These receptor sequences come from a human donor. Both conserved end residues are part of each CDR3. Fields, in order: clone size, V gene, D gene, J gene, CDR3 protein, CDR3 DNA. D genes are given only for firm matches. Where a row states a size, it is once, few, many or the class of an expanded clone; other rows omit it.

clone size: -
V gene: TRBV6-4
D gene: TRBD1
J gene: TRBJ2-3
CDR3 protein: CASSGGQGETDTQYF
CDR3 DNA: TGTGCCAGCAGTGGTGGACAGGGCGAAACAGATACGCAGTATTTT

clone size: many
V gene: TRBV9
D gene: -
J gene: TRBJ2-1
CDR3 protein: CASSVLGLNYNEQFF
CDR3 DNA: TGTGCCAGCAGCGTACTGGGTCTAAACTACAATGAGCAGTTCTTC

clone size: few
V gene: TRBV5-1
D gene: TRBD1
J gene: TRBJ2-1
CDR3 protein: CASSPVRDRGLHEQFF
CDR3 DNA: TGCGCCAGCAGCCCGGTCCGGGACAGGGGGCTCCATGAGCAGTTCTTC

clone size: few
V gene: TRBV27
D gene: TRBD2
J gene: TRBJ2-1
CDR3 protein: CVAAGEIEQFF
CDR3 DNA: TGTGTCGCGGCGGGGGAGATCGAGCAGTTCTTC

clone size: few
V gene: TRBV27
D gene: -
J gene: TRBJ1-5
CDR3 protein: CASSFEGSNQPQHF
CDR3 DNA: TGTGCCAGCAGTTTTGAAGGGAGCAATCAGCCCCAGCATTTT

clone size: -
V gene: TRBV7-2
D gene: TRBD2
J gene: TRBJ2-1
CDR3 protein: CASSLVAGAGNEQFF
CDR3 DNA: TGTGCCAGCAGCTTAGTAGCGGGAGCCGGCAATGAGCAGTTCTTC

clone size: few
V gene: TRBV20-1
D gene: -
J gene: TRBJ2-2
CDR3 protein: CSARDFLQGNTGELFF
CDR3 DNA: TGCAGTGCTAGAGATTTTCTTCAGGGGAACACCGGGGAGCTGTTTTTT

clone size: -
V gene: TRBV6-5
D gene: TRBD2
J gene: TRBJ2-5
CDR3 protein: CASSYNRPTSGGTQYF
CDR3 DNA: TGTGCCAGCAGTTACAATCGCCCCACTAGCGGCGGGACCCAGTACTTC

clone size: many
V gene: TRBV20-1
D gene: -
J gene: TRBJ2-3
CDR3 protein: CSARDLTGRGTDTQYF
CDR3 DNA: TGCAGTGCTAGAGACCTAACAGGGAGGGGCACAGATACGCAGTATTTT

clone size: -
V gene: TRBV6-2/TRBV6-3
D gene: -
J gene: TRBJ2-6
CDR3 protein: CASSYLTSGANVLTF
CDR3 DNA: TGTGCCAGCAGTTACTTGACTTCTGGGGCCAACGTCCTGACTTTC

clone size: -
V gene: TRBV2
D gene: -
J gene: TRBJ1-2
CDR3 protein: CASSEGFRTVRGYTF
CDR3 DNA: TGTGCCAGCAGTGAAGGGTTTCGTACAGTACGAGGCTACACCTTC

clone size: -
V gene: TRBV18
D gene: -
J gene: TRBJ1-3
CDR3 protein: CASSPGAGETIYF
CDR3 DNA: TGTGCCAGCTCACCAGGTGCAGGGGAGACCATATATTTT

clone size: -
V gene: TRBV12-3/TRBV12-4
D gene: -
J gene: TRBJ2-7
CDR3 protein: CASSPLSWTESSYEQYF
CDR3 DNA: TGTGCCAGCAGTCCCCTATCCTGGACAGAGAGCTCCTACGAGCAGTACTTC

clone size: -
V gene: TRBV27
D gene: -
J gene: TRBJ2-1
CDR3 protein: CASSFTPYNEQFF
CDR3 DNA: TGTGCCAGCAGTTTCACCCCGTACAATGAGCAGTTCTTC

clone size: many
V gene: TRBV11-2
D gene: -
J gene: TRBJ1-1
CDR3 protein: CASSFSQNTEAFF
CDR3 DNA: TGTGCCAGCAGCTTTTCACAGAACACTGAAGCTTTCTTT

clone size: few
V gene: TRBV3-1
D gene: TRBD2
J gene: TRBJ2-7
CDR3 protein: CASSQGSGGFYEQYF
CDR3 DNA: TGTGCCAGCAGCCAGGGTAGCGGGGGATTCTACGAGCAGTACTTC

clone size: few
V gene: TRBV5-1
D gene: TRBD1
J gene: TRBJ2-5
CDR3 protein: CASSAGPTGGGETQYF
CDR3 DNA: TGCGCCAGCAGCGCGGGCCCGACAGGGGGCGGAGAGACCCAGTACTTC

clone size: few
V gene: TRBV12-3/TRBV12-4
D gene: -
J gene: TRBJ1-4
CDR3 protein: CASTNQGSNEKLFF
CDR3 DNA: TGTGCCAGCACCAACCAGGGTTCTAATGAAAAACTGTTTTTT

clone size: -
V gene: TRBV6-4
D gene: TRBD2
J gene: TRBJ2-3
CDR3 protein: CASRTSGASDTQYF
CDR3 DNA: TGTGCCAGCCGGACTAGCGGGGCTTCAGATACGCAGTATTTT

clone size: many
V gene: TRBV6-4
D gene: TRBD2
J gene: TRBJ2-3
CDR3 protein: CASSDSAGGPDTQYF
CDR3 DNA: TGTGCCAGCAGTGACTCGGCGGGAGGGCCAGATACGCAGTATTTT

clone size: many
V gene: TRBV6-5
D gene: -
J gene: TRBJ2-5
CDR3 protein: CASSKLGLGETQYF
CDR3 DNA: TGTGCCAGCAGTAAACTGGGCTTGGGGGAGACCCAGTACTTC

clone size: few
V gene: TRBV5-5
D gene: TRBD2
J gene: TRBJ2-7
CDR3 protein: CASSLGGLAIRVYEQYF
CDR3 DNA: TGTGCCAGCAGCTTGGGGGGACTAGCGATTCGAGTCTACGAGCAGTACTTC

clone size: many
V gene: TRBV6-6
D gene: -
J gene: TRBJ2-7
CDR3 protein: CASSYLDLLTYEQYF
CDR3 DNA: TGTGCCAGCAGTTACTTGGACCTGCTGACCTACGAGCAGTACTTC